The 27 T cell receptor beta chains below were found in one sample sequenced in a study of cytomegalovirus exposure and HLA in healthy donors. It was with 60 Vbeta and 13 Jbeta primers that the PCR ran. Using immunoSEQ multiplex PCR, the repertoire was profiled, and TCRdb retains in-frame clones only, with some absent. The sample gives around 100,000 clones, around 80% of which show up once; 4% to 5.5% is in the top ten. The sample was PBMCs. These receptors all stem from a male donor in good health and CMV-seropositive.

The chain joins TRBV19 to TRBJ2-7; possible D gene TRBD1, 7 bases. V was pared by 5 bases and J by 4 bases, with 12 bases between. From germline, CDR1 is LNHDA and CDR2 SQIVND (reference sequence). This CDR3 contains 13 residues. The CDR3 nucleotides read TGTGCCAGTAGTGCGGGACAGAGTTACGAGCAGTACTTC. Amino acids: CASSAGQSYEQYF.

This clone has only one observation. V and J are TRBV6-5 and TRBJ2-1; 8 nucleotides align to TRBD1. CDR3 length: 15 residues. The J segment lost 4 bases and the V segment lost 5 bases, leaving 7 bases of the junction unmatched. The germline gives CDR1 MNHEY, CDR2 SVGAGI. CDR3 amino acids: CASSNAGTGYNEQFF. CDR3 DNA: TGTGCCAGCAGTAACGCCGGGACAGGATACAATGAGCAGTTCTTC.

The chain carries TRBV27 and TRBJ2-1; tentative D call: TRBD2 (6 bases). Germline CDR1 and CDR2: MNHEY and SMNVEV (reference sequence). This CDR3 is 13 amino acids long. The V end lost 6 bases, the J end lost 4 bases, and 10 bases lay between the germline ends. CDR3 residues: CASRSGGYNEQFF. CDR3 nucleotide sequence: TGTGCCAGCAGATCTGGAGGGTACAATGAGCAGTTCTTC.

This clone has just a few counts. The chain employs TRBV28 and TRBJ1-2; tentative D call: TRBD1 (6 bases). Between the trimmed V and J ends, which lost 6 bases and 8 bases, there was a span of 16 bases. Germline V CDR1 and CDR2: MDHEN, SYDVKM. The CDR3 runs 13 residues. CDR3 sequence reads: CASRPQGGEGYTF. CDR3 DNA: TGTGCCAGCAGACCACAGGGAGGGGAAGGCTACACCTTC.

The CDR3 nucleotides are TGTGCCAGCTCAGGGGACAGGGTGGATAGCACTGAAGCTTTCTTT. Its protein product is CASSGDRVDSTEAFF. The chain couples TRBV18 to TRBJ1-1; 9 positions match TRBD1. There are 15 residues in the CDR3. Germline V lookup: CDR1 KGHSH, CDR2 LQKENI. Germline trimming cut 5 bases from V and 4 bases from J; bases unmatched to any gene: 8.

This chain joins TRBV9 and TRBJ2-1; D gene ambiguous. The CDR3 has 14 residues. Trimming stripped 2 bases from V and 0 bases from J, with 6 bases between. Germline V gives CDR1 SGDLS, CDR2 YYNGEE. Here the CDR3 DNA reads TGTGCCAGCAGCGTGAATAGCTCCTACAATGAGCAGTTCTTC. Protein sequence: CASSVNSSYNEQFF.

The genes are TRBV27 and TRBJ2-3; 10 nucleotides align to TRBD1. The CDR3 is 17 residues long. The germline CDR1 and CDR2 sequences are MNHEY and SMNVEV (reference sequence). Germline trimming cut 6 bases from V and 4 bases from J; bases unmatched to any gene: 13. The CDR3 region has the DNA TGTGCCAGCAGGCCCCGAGGGACAGGGGAATCCGCAGATACGCAGTATTTT. It encodes CASRPRGTGESADTQYF.

The DNA for the CDR3 is TGTGCCACCAGCAGAGACAGTCCAGATACGCAGTATTTT. The encoded protein is CATSRDSPDTQYF. The chain joins TRBV15 to TRBJ2-3, with D uncertain. V lost 0 bases to trimming and J lost 4 bases, with 5 bases between them. CDR1 LNHNV and CDR2 YYDKDF come from the germline V gene (reference sequence). The CDR3 loop spans 13 amino acids.

The genes are TRBV13 and TRBJ2-7; D perhaps matches TRBD1 (5 bases). The germline V gene has CDR1 PRHDT and CDR2 FYEKMQ (reference sequence). This CDR3 region has 13 residues. Trimming stripped 5 bases from V and 5 bases from J, with 13 bases between. The CDR3 here is CASSQGIGDEQYF. The DNA for the CDR3 is TGTGCCAGCAGCCAGGGAATCGGAGACGAGCAGTACTTC. The full variable domain, with the rest looked up from reference TRBV13 and TRBJ2-7, is AAGVIQSPRHLIKEKRETATLKCYPIPRHDTVYWYQQGPGQDPQFLISFYEKMQSDKGSIPDRFSAQQFSDYHSELNMSSLELGDSALYFCASSQGIGDEQYFGPGTRLTVT.

CDR3 DNA sequence: TGCGCCAGCAGCTTGAAATCACCACTAGTATCCGATGAGCAGTTCTTC. This codes for CASSLKSPLVSDEQFF. This chain links TRBV5-1 with TRBJ2-1; maybe TRBD2 (5 bases). Trimming removed 1 base at V and 8 bases at J, with 19 bases between. The CDR3 runs to 16 residues. Germline V gene lookup returns CDR1 SGHRS and CDR2 YFSETQ.

Worth noting for this clone: Sequence at one end of the junction differs from germline and may be a read error. Within the sample, other DNA sequences also encode this same CDR3. This chain uses TRBV11-2 with TRBJ2-2; possible D gene TRBD2, 5 bases. This CDR3 comprises 13 residues. Germline V CDR1 and CDR2: SGHAT, FQNNGV. The CDR3 loop reads CASSLAGTGELFF. The CDR3 nucleotides read TGTGCCAGCAGCTTAGCGGGAACCGGGGAGCTGTTCTTT.

The table lists this clone with a few counts. CDR3 bases: TGTGCCAGCAGCCAAGCGGGAATGGTGGAGTTCTTC. Translation: CASSQAGMVEFF. The rearrangement uses TRBV14 and TRBJ2-1; D possibly corresponds to TRBD2 (5 bases). This CDR3 has 12 residues. CDR1 SGHDN and CDR2 FVKESK come from the germline V gene. Between the trimmed V and J ends, which lost 1 base and 14 bases, there was a span of 12 bases. The full variable domain, rest sourced from reference TRBV14 and TRBJ2-1, is EAGVTQFPSHSVIEKGQTVTLRCDPISGHDNLYWYRRVMGKEIKFLLHFVKESKQDESGMPNNRFLAERTGGTYSTLKVQPAELEDSGVYFCASSQAGMVEFFGPGTRLTVL.

The chain links TRBV7-8 to TRBJ2-1; 8 positions agree with TRBD2. Germline V gives CDR1 SGHVS, CDR2 FQNEAQ. CDR3 length equals 18 residues. Trimming cost V 4 bases and J 4 bases; bases outside gene matches: 15. The CDR3 sequence: CASSSGAGDLKLYNEQFF. The CDR3 DNA is TGTGCCAGCAGCTCAGGAGCGGGGGACCTCAAACTTTACAATGAGCAGTTCTTC. Using reference TRBV7-8 and TRBJ2-1 for the parts outside the CDR3, the full variable domain is GAGVSQSPRYKVAKRGQDVALRCDPISGHVSLFWYQQALGQGPEFLTYFQNEAQLDKSGLPSDRFFAERPEGSVSTLKIQRTQQEDSAVYLCASSSGAGDLKLYNEQFFGPGTRLTVL.

This clone came up once. This chain joins TRBV7-9 and TRBJ2-3; a weak D match, TRBD1 (6 bases). Looked up from germline, CDR1 is SEHNR and CDR2 is FQNEAQ (reference sequence). With 7 bases removed from V and 3 bases from J, the gap between germline ends came to 14 bases. The CDR3 runs to 14 residues. This chain's CDR3 is CASTARGSTDTQYF. The CDR3 DNA sequence: TGTGCCAGCACGGCCAGGGGATCGACAGATACGCAGTATTTT.

The rearrangement uses TRBV5-1 and TRBJ2-7; TRBD1 aligns across 8 bases. CDR1 and CDR2 from the germline V gene are SGHRS and YFSETQ. Unmatched junction bases numbered 10, after V lost 5 bases and J lost 0 bases. The CDR3 runs to 16 residues. CDR3 coding DNA: TGCGCCAGCAGACCTGGAGGGGGACAGGACTCCTACGAGCAGTACTTC. The encoded protein is CASRPGGGQDSYEQYF. Using reference TRBV5-1 and TRBJ2-7 for the parts outside the CDR3, the full variable domain is KAGVTQTPRYLIKTRGQQVTLSCSPISGHRSVSWYQQTPGQGLQFLFEYFSETQRNKGNFPGRFSGRQFSNSRSEMNVSTLELGDSALYLCASRPGGGQDSYEQYFGPGTRLTVT.

The CDR3 reads CASSLTSVGRETQYF. DNA for the CDR3: TGTGCCAGCAGTTTGACTAGCGTGGGGCGAGAGACCCAGTACTTC. The rearrangement joins TRBV27 to TRBJ2-5, with TRBD2 identical over 8 bases. V lost 3 bases and J lost 4; bases outside the gene matches: 7. The germline V gene has CDR1 MNHEY and CDR2 SMNVEV (reference sequence). There are 15 residues in the CDR3.

The genes are TRBV5-6 and TRBJ1-5, with D perhaps matching TRBD1 (5 bases). The germline gives CDR1 SGHDT, CDR2 YYEEEE. Trimming took 0 bases from V and 3 from J, leaving 13 bases between them. The CDR3 has 16 amino acids. The CDR3 here is CASSLAQGVANQPQHF. The DNA for the CDR3 is TGTGCCAGCAGCTTGGCTCAGGGTGTAGCCAATCAGCCCCAGCATTTT.

V is TRBV19 and J is TRBJ2-5; D is undetermined. The CDR3 spans 11 residues. V lost 5 bases and J lost 3, with 4 bases in between. Germline CDR1 and CDR2: LNHDA and SQIVND (reference sequence). The CDR3: CASSREETQYF. The CDR3 DNA follows: TGTGCCAGTAGTCGGGAAGAGACCCAGTACTTC.

The rearrangement joins TRBV7-9 to TRBJ2-7; 8 bases line up with TRBD1. Trimming took 6 bases from V and 0 from J; bases not matched to a gene: 4. Germline lookup yields CDR1 SEHNR and CDR2 FQNEAQ (reference sequence). This CDR3 comprises 14 residues. The CDR3 is CASRKGQGSYEQYF. CDR3 DNA sequence: TGTGCCAGCAGGAAAGGACAGGGCTCCTACGAGCAGTACTTC.

The V and J genes are TRBV6-5 and TRBJ2-5, with 10 bases matching TRBD2. In germline, CDR1 is MNHEY, CDR2 SVGAGI. J was trimmed by 5 bases and V by 6 bases; bases with no gene match: 9. This CDR3 is built from 15 residues. CDR3 loop: CASRALAGIGETQYF. As DNA, the CDR3 is TGTGCCAGCAGAGCACTAGCGGGGATCGGGGAGACCCAGTACTTC.

The chain employs TRBV6-6 and TRBJ1-6; the D is unclear. V gave up 6 bases and J gave up 0 bases, with 6 bases separating them. From germline, CDR1 is MNHNY and CDR2 SVGAGI (reference sequence). CDR3 length: 14 amino acids. CDR3 in DNA: TGTGCCAGCAGGTCGAGCTCCTATAATTCACCCCTCCACTTT. This gives the protein CASRSSSYNSPLHF.

The rearrangement links TRBV28 to TRBJ1-4, with D possibly matching TRBD1 (6 bases). The CDR3 sequence is 18 residues long. CDR1 and CDR2 (germline): MDHEN, SYDVKM. V lost 4 bases and J 2 bases, leaving 20 bases between the germline ends. CDR3 amino acids: CASSSYGGGGLTNEKLFF. The DNA for the CDR3 is TGTGCCAGCAGTTCCTATGGGGGAGGGGGACTCACTAATGAAAAACTGTTTTTT.

This chain uses TRBV29-1 with TRBJ2-3; D is uncertain. Germline-derived CDR1 and CDR2 are SQVTM and ANQGSEA. The CDR3 has 12 amino acids. V lost 6 bases, J lost 4 bases, and 11 bases lay in between. This CDR3 is CSVSATSDTQYF. CDR3 nucleotide sequence: TGCAGCGTCAGCGCTACATCAGATACGCAGTATTTT.

CDR3 sequence reads: CASSSVKPGRGAYEQYF. In DNA, the CDR3 is TGTGCCAGCAGCTCCGTAAAGCCGGGACGGGGGGCCTACGAGCAGTACTTC. This chain connects TRBV7-9 to TRBJ2-7; TRBD2 matches at 7 bases. The trim removed 4 bases at V and 2 bases at J, leaving 14 bases unmatched. Germline V gene lookup returns CDR1 SEHNR and CDR2 FQNEAQ (reference sequence). The CDR3 is 17 residues long. Looking up the rest from reference TRBV7-9 and TRBJ2-7 gives the full variable domain: DTGVSQNPRHKITKRGQNVTFRCDPISEHNRLYWYRQTLGQGPEFLTYFQNEAQLEKSRLLSDRFSAERPKGSFSTLEIQRTEQGDSAMYLCASSSVKPGRGAYEQYFGPGTRLTVT.

The chain links TRBV7-2 to TRBJ1-4, with D maybe TRBD1 (5 bases). CDR1 and CDR2 (germline): SGHTA, FQGNSA. CDR3 length equals 14 residues. Trimming took 6 bases from V and 6 from J, leaving 14 bases between them. CDR3 sequence: CASRKSGAYEKLFF. As DNA, the CDR3 is TGTGCCAGCAGAAAAAGCGGGGCGTATGAAAAACTGTTTTTT.

This chain links TRBV7-3 with TRBJ2-1, with 11 bases lining up with TRBD2. The CDR3 is 15 amino acids. J lost 6 bases, V lost 2 bases, and 3 bases had no gene match. CDR1 SGHTA and CDR2 FQGTGA come from the germline V gene. CDR3 sequence reads: CASSLLAGGFNEQFF. CDR3 nucleotide sequence: TGTGCCAGCAGCTTACTAGCGGGAGGTTTCAATGAGCAGTTCTTC.

The chain uses TRBV2 and TRBJ1-6; the D is unclear. Germline V gives CDR1 SNHLY, CDR2 FYNNEI. The CDR3 spans 16 residues. V dropped 0 bases and J dropped 6 bases, with 12 bases sitting between them. CDR3 loop: CASSEAGPIRNSPLHF. The CDR3 DNA reads as TGTGCCAGCAGTGAAGCCGGTCCGATACGTAATTCACCCCTCCACTTT. The full variable domain, rest sourced from reference TRBV2 and TRBJ1-6, is EPEVTQTPSHQVTQMGQEVILRCVPISNHLYFYWYRQILGQKVEFLVSFYNNEISEKSEIFDDQFSVERPDGSNFTLKIRSTKLEDSAMYFCASSEAGPIRNSPLHFGNGTRLTVT.